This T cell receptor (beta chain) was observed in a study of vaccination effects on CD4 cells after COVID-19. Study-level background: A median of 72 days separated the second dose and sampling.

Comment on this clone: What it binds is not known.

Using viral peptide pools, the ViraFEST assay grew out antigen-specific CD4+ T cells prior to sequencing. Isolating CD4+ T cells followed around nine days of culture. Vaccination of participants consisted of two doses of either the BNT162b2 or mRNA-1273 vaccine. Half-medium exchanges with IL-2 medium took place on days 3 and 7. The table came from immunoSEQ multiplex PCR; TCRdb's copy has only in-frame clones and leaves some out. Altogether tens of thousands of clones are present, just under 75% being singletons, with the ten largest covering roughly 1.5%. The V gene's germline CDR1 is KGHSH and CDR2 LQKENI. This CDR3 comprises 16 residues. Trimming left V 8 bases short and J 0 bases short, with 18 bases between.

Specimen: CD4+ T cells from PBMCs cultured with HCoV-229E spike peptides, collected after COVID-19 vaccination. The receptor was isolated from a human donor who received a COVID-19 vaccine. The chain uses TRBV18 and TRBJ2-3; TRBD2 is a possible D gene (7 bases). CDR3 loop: CASLGSGGRSTDTQYF. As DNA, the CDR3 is TGTGCCAGCCTTGGATCCGGGGGGCGAAGCACAGATACGCAGTATTTT.